The 16 T cell receptor beta chains presented below share a single source sample, sequenced in a study of blood T cells in healthy people across ages. Next came a second PCR, run for about 6 to 11 cycles, which used a sample-barcoded 5' primer along with a J-beta primer mix. One entry per CDR3 protein results from TCRdb running MiXCR on the 5' RACE reads. The sample yields 500,000 to 700,000 distinct CDR3 sequences, roughly 30% seen once. Sequenced sample: blood. The receptors come from a woman of 80 years or more in good health.

This clonotype was recorded a few times. The chain couples TRBV30 to TRBJ1-1; D ambiguous. The CDR3 consists of 13 residues. CDR1 GTSNPN and CDR2 SVGIG come from the germline V gene (reference sequence). Trimming removed 2 bases from V and 6 bases from J, with 13 bases in between. The CDR3 coding sequence is TGTGCCTGGAGTCCCCAGGTCCCTGCTGAAGCTTTCTTT. Translation: CAWSPQVPAEAFF. Combining the CDR3 with reference TRBV30 and TRBJ1-1 gives the whole variable domain SQTIHQWPATLVQPVGSPLSLECTVEGTSNPNLYWYRQAAGRGLQLLFYSVGIGQISSEVPQNLSASRPQDRQFILSSKKLLLSDSGFYLCAWSPQVPAEAFFGQGTRLTVV.

The chain has TRBV11-2 and TRBJ1-2; no firm D call. V was clipped by 6 bases and J by 1 base, with 12 bases between them. CDR1 and CDR2 from the germline V gene are SGHAT and FQNNGV. CDR3 length equals 14 residues. The CDR3 DNA follows: TGTGCCAGCAGGCCATTTGACTTTAACTATGGCTACACCTTC. Translation gives CASRPFDFNYGYTF.

This clonotype showed up many times. The chain uses TRBV6-2 or TRBV6-3 and TRBJ2-3; D may be TRBD1 or TRBD2 (6 bases each). Per the germline V gene, CDR1 is MNHEY and CDR2 is SVGEGT. Trimming stripped 5 bases from V and 9 bases from J, with 21 bases between. The CDR3 extends over 15 amino acids. CDR3: CASSPLWGAQGTQYF. The CDR3 DNA reads TGTGCCAGCAGTCCCCTCTGGGGGGCCCAAGGGACGCAGTATTTT.

This clonotype has a count of ten or more. This chain uses TRBV5-1 with TRBJ2-1; no firm D call. V lost 0 bases and J lost 6, with 13 bases in between. The CDR3 is made up of 15 amino acids. From germline, CDR1 is SGHRS and CDR2 YFSETQ. The CDR3 protein is CASSLAGGTGNEQFF. CDR3 nucleotide sequence: TGCGCCAGCAGCTTGGCCGGCGGCACTGGCAATGAGCAGTTCTTC.

A few counts support this clonotype. This chain links TRBV11-2 with TRBJ1-6; 8 bases agree with TRBD1. The germline gives CDR1 SGHAT, CDR2 FQNNGV. CDR3 length equals 16 residues. The V and J ends lost 4 bases and 7 bases, in that order; junction bases with no gene match: 9. The CDR3 DNA follows: TGTGCCAGCAGCTCCACCGCAGGGGGCTGGAATTCACCCCTCCACTTT. Translating it yields CASSSTAGGWNSPLHF.

This clonotype appeared a few times. The gene calls are TRBV5-1 and TRBJ1-1; TRBD1 is a possible D gene (6 bases). The V end lost 1 base, the J end lost 1 base, and 8 bases lay between the germline ends. Germline CDR1 reads SGHRS; CDR2 reads YFSETQ. The CDR3 runs 14 residues. CDR3 in amino acids: CASSLTTGNTEAFF. CDR3 nucleotides: TGCGCCAGCAGCTTGACGACAGGGAACACTGAAGCTTTCTTT.

This clonotype showed up many times. This chain connects TRBV11-2 to TRBJ2-5, with TRBD2 matching 7 bases. CDR3 size: 16 residues. Germline V gives CDR1 SGHAT, CDR2 FQNNGV. The V segment lost 3 bases and the J segment 2 bases; nucleotides outside the gene matches: 9. CDR3 coding DNA: TGTGCCAGCAGCTTGGGGACGGGGGGACCTCAAGAGACCCAGTACTTC. This gives the protein CASSLGTGGPQETQYF.

The chain employs TRBV20-1 and TRBJ1-1, with D possibly matching TRBD1 (5 bases). The ends were cut back, 0 bases at V and 1 base at J, with 6 bases in the middle. Germline CDR1 is DFQATT and CDR2 is SNEGSKA (reference sequence). This CDR3 region has 13 residues. CDR3 residues: CSAREQANTEAFF. The CDR3 coding sequence is TGCAGTGCTAGAGAACAGGCGAACACTGAAGCTTTCTTT.

A note on this clonotype: This could be a read error, since a much larger clone is one nucleotide away. The chain couples TRBV20-1 to TRBJ2-5; 9 bases fit TRBD2. CDR1 DFQATT and CDR2 SNEGSKA come from the germline V gene (reference sequence). CDR3 length: 14 amino acids. J lost 3 bases, V lost 5 bases, and 7 bases had no gene match. CDR3 amino acids: CSAGAPSGEETQYF. DNA of the CDR3: TGCAGTGCTGGAGCGCCTAGCGGGGAAGAGACCCAGTACTTC.

In its sample, this clonotype was seen a few times. Germline is not matched at one junction end, which may reflect a read error. The chain is built from TRBV20-1 and TRBJ2-1; 7 nucleotides match TRBD1. CDR3 size: 16 residues. Germline CDR1 DFQATT, CDR2 SNEGSKA (reference sequence). The CDR3 is CSAGDGGQLSYNEQFF. DNA of the CDR3: TGCAGTGCTGGAGATGGGGGACAGCTCTCCTACAATGAGCAGTTCTTC.

This clonotype was seen a few times. The rearrangement joins TRBV6-5 to TRBJ1-5, with a possible D match to TRBD1 (5 bases). The CDR3 contains 14 residues. CDR1 is MNHEY, CDR2 SVGAGI, per germline. V shed 9 bases and J shed 5 bases, with 17 bases lying between them. CDR3 in amino acids: CARGVGGGDQPQHF. In DNA, the CDR3 is TGTGCCAGGGGGGTGGGGGGAGGCGATCAGCCCCAGCATTTT.

This clonotype was seen many times. The V and J genes are TRBV5-6 and TRBJ2-1, with D possibly matching TRBD1 (6 bases). The CDR3 is made up of 14 amino acids. Germline loops: CDR1 SGHDT, CDR2 YYEEEE. V was cut by 3 bases and J by 6 bases, with 13 bases left in between. The CDR3 DNA is TGTGCCAGCAGCTCAACTACAGGGCGCAATGAGCAGTTCTTC. Translating gives CASSSTTGRNEQFF.

The sample holds a few counts of this clonotype. The CDR3 sequence is CASSPRLAGGTGELFF. In nucleotides, the CDR3 is TGTGCCAGCAGCCCGAGACTAGCGGGGGGGACGGGGGAGCTGTTTTTT. This chain uses TRBV11-2 with TRBJ2-2; 14 nucleotides align to TRBD2. Germline-derived CDR1 and CDR2 are SGHAT and FQNNGV. J was trimmed by 8 bases and V by 5 bases; bases with no gene match: 7. There are 16 residues in the CDR3.

In this sample, this clonotype turned up a few times. This sequence may be a read error, since a much larger clone differs from it by one base. The chain employs TRBV11-2 and TRBJ1-2; D is unclear. Germline CDR1 is SGHAT and CDR2 is FQNNGV. Trimming pared 5 bases from V and 6 bases from J, leaving 19 bases between. The CDR3 runs to 15 residues. The CDR3 loop is CASSLGVVRRDGYTF. CDR3 in DNA: TGTGCCAGCAGCCTAGGCGTGGTCCGGCGGGATGGCTACACCTTC.

This clonotype occurred a few times. The chain is built from TRBV11-2 and TRBJ1-3, with a tentative D call TRBD1 (6 bases). V lost 5 bases to trimming and J lost 5 bases, with 16 bases between them. CDR1 SGHAT and CDR2 FQNNGV come from the germline V gene. CDR3 size: 15 residues. The CDR3 here is CASSRPTGSRNTIYF. Written as DNA, the CDR3 is TGTGCCAGCAGCCGCCCCACAGGGTCAAGAAACACCATATATTTT.

This clonotype was seen only a few times. At one of its ends the junction is not consistent with the germline gene, which may arise from a read error. The chain carries TRBV7-2 and TRBJ1-4; D remains ambiguous. In germline, CDR1 is SGHTA, CDR2 FQGNSA. The CDR3 contains 15 residues. For the CDR3, the DNA is TGTGCCAGCAGCTTAGTAGGGCGACGTGATGAAAAACGGTTTTTT. This codes for CASSLVGRRDEKRFF.